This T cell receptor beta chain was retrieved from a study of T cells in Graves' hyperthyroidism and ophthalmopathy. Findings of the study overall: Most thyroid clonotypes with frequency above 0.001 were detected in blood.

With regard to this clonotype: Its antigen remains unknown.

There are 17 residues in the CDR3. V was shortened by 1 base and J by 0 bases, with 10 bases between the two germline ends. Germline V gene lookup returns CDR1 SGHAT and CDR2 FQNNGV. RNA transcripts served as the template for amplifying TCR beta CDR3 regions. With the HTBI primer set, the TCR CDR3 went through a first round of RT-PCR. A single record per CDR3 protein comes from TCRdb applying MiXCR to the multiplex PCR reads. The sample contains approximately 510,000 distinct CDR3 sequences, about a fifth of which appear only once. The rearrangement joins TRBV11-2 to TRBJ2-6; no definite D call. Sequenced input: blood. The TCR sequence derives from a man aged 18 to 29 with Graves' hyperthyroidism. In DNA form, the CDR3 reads TGTGCCAGCAGCTTAGTTCCGGGCCCCTCTGGGGCCAACGTCCTGACTTTC. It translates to CASSLVPGPSGANVLTF.